The T cell receptor beta chain described here comes from a study of cytomegalovirus exposure and HLA in healthy donors. Study conclusions and caveats: The authors listed around 150 TCR beta chains as cytomegalovirus-associated. Across HLA loci, a later analysis found differing TCR association rates, with DRB1 most and HLA-C fewest. What a later analysis reportedly showed was that an Asian-associated ancestry cluster had fewer N-insertions than the roughly 700-donor mean.

Primers included in the PCR were 60 Vbeta and 13 Jbeta primers. Sequencing was performed with immunoSEQ multiplex PCR; in TCRdb, only in-frame clones are kept and a portion is missing. The table records about 190,000 clones, 70% to 75% of them present only once. V lost 3 bases to trimming and J lost 8 bases; unmatched junction nucleotides: 11. The CDR3 consists of 17 residues. Per the germline V gene, CDR1 is LGHNA and CDR2 is YNFKEQ. This clone was counted a single time. Its specificity is unknown. The TCR comes from a man aged 30 to 45 in good health and CMV-seropositive. Sample: PBMCs. This rearrangement joins TRBV4-2 to TRBJ1-4; the match to TRBD1 covers 11 bases. The DNA of the CDR3 is TGTGCCAGCAGCCACTCTGGGCCTGGGACAGGGGGAGAAAAACTGTTTTTT. Its protein is CASSHSGPGTGGEKLFF.